This TCR beta chain was recorded in a study of T cell repertoires in cytomegalovirus infection. Overall study: In public TCR beta signatures, there were indications of both CMV infection and matching HLA type.

One entry per CDR3 protein results from TCRdb running MiXCR on the reads. The data hold roughly 600,000 distinct CDR3 sequences, with around 24% observed a single time. This clonotype was recorded once. Its antigen is still unknown. The CDR3 carries no conserved terminal phenylalanine or tryptophan, so it likely arises from a read error. Germline V gene sequence: CDR1 SGHRS, CDR2 YFSETQ. V was clipped by 2 bases and J by 4 bases; unmatched bases: 5. There are 15 residues in the CDR3. Study-wide results and caveats: CMV-specific HLA-C-restricted TCR beta clonotypes dominated the ex vivo response. Adding up the frequency of public TCR beta families identified people who carried CMV plus the relevant HLA.

The chain employs TRBV5-1 and TRBJ2-1; TRBD2 aligns across 8 bases. The sequence derives from a human donor in good health (CMV status not recorded). Some clones in this sample may be carry-over from other donors' samples. The sequencing input was CD8+ T cells from PBMCs. The CDR3, as DNA: TGCGCCAGCAGCTTATTAGCGGGGCCGTACAATGAGCAGTTCTCC. Encoded protein: CASSLLAGPYNEQFS.